This is a list of T cell receptor beta chains from one sample in a study of blood T cell repertoires in COVID-19. Profiling relied on immunoSEQ multiplex PCR, and the TCRdb table lists in-frame clones only, not all of them. The sample carries fewer than 500,000 clones, roughly 90% recorded once. The sample was peripheral blood. The source of these receptors is a woman aged 25-40 years with acute or convalescent COVID-19. Both conserved end residues are part of each CDR3. A D gene is named only where the DNA matches it firmly. Some rows have no size entry. The others give once, few or many, or a class for an expanded clone.

CDR3 length	clone size	V gene	D gene	J gene	CDR3 DNA	CDR3 protein
16	NA	TRBV5-6	TRBD1	TRBJ1-5	TGTGCCAGCAGCGGTCGGACAGGGGGCACCAATCAGCCCCAGCATTTT	CASSGRTGGTNQPQHF
18	once	TRBV27	TRBD2	TRBJ2-3	TGTGCCAGCAGTCCCAGAAGGGGTAGCGGGGGGGCAGGGGCTACGCAGTATTTT	CASSPRRGSGGAGATQYF
15	NA	TRBV2	NA	TRBJ2-1	TGTGCCAGCAGTGCTAACCAGGGCTCCTACAATGAGCAGTTCTTC	CASSANQGSYNEQFF
15	NA	TRBV6-4	NA	TRBJ1-3	TGTGCCAGCAGTCATCGGGGGGGCAGGGAAAACACCATATATTTT	CASSHRGGRENTIYF
12	NA	TRBV2	TRBD1	TRBJ2-7	TGTGCCGTGGGCAGGGGGCAATACGAGCAGTACTTC	CAVGRGQYEQYF
12	NA	TRBV11-2	NA	TRBJ2-1	TGTGCCAGCAGCCCCCAGGGCAATGAGCAGTTCTTC	CASSPQGNEQFF
12	once	TRBV2	TRBD1	TRBJ2-7	TGTGCCAGTGGACAGGGAACCTACGAGCAGTACTTC	CASGQGTYEQYF
16	NA	TRBV2	NA	TRBJ2-5	TGTGCCAGCAGTGAAGGGTGGCGGACTAAACAAGAGACCCAGTACTTC	CASSEGWRTKQETQYF
12	NA	TRBV12-3/TRBV12-4	NA	TRBJ2-2	TGTGCCAGCAGTTTAATCGCCGGGGAGCTGTTTTTT	CASSLIAGELFF
15	NA	TRBV27	NA	TRBJ2-3	TGTGCCAGCAGTGCGACTAGAATGAGCACAGATACGCAGTATTTT	CASSATRMSTDTQYF
16	once	TRBV27	TRBD2	TRBJ2-5	TGTGCCAGCAGTCCAGGACTAGCGGAGAACCAAGAGACCCAGTACTTC	CASSPGLAENQETQYF
12	once	TRBV12-3/TRBV12-4	NA	TRBJ1-2	TGTGCCAGCAGCCCCCGCCAGTATGGCTACACCTTC	CASSPRQYGYTF
13	NA	TRBV7-8	NA	TRBJ1-2	TGTGCCAGCAGCCTAGAGACAGGCTATGGCTACACCTTC	CASSLETGYGYTF
15	NA	TRBV7-9	NA	TRBJ1-5	TGTGCCAGCAGCCGACCCGGGGGGGACAATCAGCCCCAGCATTTT	CASSRPGGDNQPQHF
14	NA	TRBV29-1	NA	TRBJ2-1	TGCAGCGTTGTGGCGGTTCGTGCCTACAATGAGCAGTTCTTC	CSVVAVRAYNEQFF
15	NA	TRBV30	TRBD1	TRBJ2-1	TGTGCCTGGAGTGTAAGGGGGCAGGTCAACAATGAGCAGTTCTTC	CAWSVRGQVNNEQFF
12	NA	TRBV30	NA	TRBJ2-5	TGTGCCTGGAGTGGGCCCGGGGAGACCCAGTACTTC	CAWSGPGETQYF